These 29 T cell receptor beta chains share one sample of origin, sequenced in a study of shared clonotypes between healthy human individuals. TCRdb keeps only in-frame clones here, not all; method: immunoSEQ multiplex PCR. The data contain about 1,900,000 clones, over 85% of them singletons. Naive-designated CD8 cells lacked CD45RO, were positively enriched for CCR7, and omitted terminally differentiated effector memory CD45RA+ cells. Sequenced material: naive CD8+ T cells sorted from blood. Source of these receptors: a man aged 18-30 years in good health.

J is TRBJ2-7 and V is TRBV4-3; no reliable D call. Looked up from germline, CDR1 is LGHNA and CDR2 is YSLEER. The CDR3 contains 15 residues. V was shortened by 0 bases and J by 3 bases, with 12 bases between the two germline ends. The CDR3 is CASSQDLSLGYEQYF. CDR3 nucleotide sequence: TGCGCCAGCAGCCAAGATCTTAGTCTAGGCTACGAGCAGTACTTC.

This clone was recorded once. The V gene is TRBV7-3, the J gene TRBJ1-1; D is possibly TRBD1 (6 bases). The V end was cut by 2 bases, the J end by 8 bases, with 15 bases between. The CDR3 length is 14 residues. Germline CDR1 SGHTA, CDR2 FQGTGA. In DNA, the CDR3 is TGTGCCAGCAGCTTAGGAATTCCGGGACACGAAGCTTTCTTT. As protein: CASSLGIPGHEAFF.

The chain combines TRBV6-1 with TRBJ1-2, with D possibly matching TRBD1 (5 bases). The CDR3 length is 17 residues. Germline CDR1 is MNHNS and CDR2 is SASEGT. Trimming took off 1 base at V and 5 bases at J, with 20 bases between the two ends. Here the CDR3 reads CASSEVITVQGGYGYTF. In nucleotides, the CDR3 is TGTGCCAGCAGTGAAGTTATTACGGTGCAGGGAGGGTATGGCTACACCTTC.

This rearrangement joins TRBV7-8 to TRBJ2-7, with TRBD1 matching over 8 bases. Losses at the gene ends were 5 bases for V and 2 bases for J; bases not matched to a gene: 11. Germline CDR1 and CDR2: SGHVS and FQNEAQ. The CDR3 covers 16 residues. The CDR3 loop reads CASSPPGYRGAYEQYF. CDR3 sequence (DNA): TGTGCCAGCAGCCCGCCCGGCTACAGGGGGGCCTACGAGCAGTACTTC.

The V and J genes are TRBV5-1 and TRBJ2-7; tentatively, D is TRBD1 (6 bases). The V and J ends lost 0 bases and 3 bases respectively, with 10 bases between them. The germline gives CDR1 SGHRS, CDR2 YFSETQ. CDR3 length equals 14 residues. The DNA of the CDR3 is TGCGCCAGCAGCTTGGCCCGGACAGTCTACGAGCAGTACTTC. Translating it yields CASSLARTVYEQYF.

The CDR3 sequence: CASSKESSYNSPLHF. The CDR3 bases are TGTGCCAGCAGTAAGGAGAGCTCCTATAATTCACCCCTCCACTTT. This chain uses TRBV6-4 with TRBJ1-6; D is ambiguous. The V gene lost 5 bases and the J gene lost 0 bases, with 8 bases spanning the gap. This CDR3 is built from 15 residues. CDR1 MRHNA and CDR2 SNTAGT come from the germline V gene.

V gene TRBV5-5 combines with J gene TRBJ2-7; unclear D gene. CDR1 and CDR2 (germline): SGHKS, YYEKEE (reference sequence). Between the trimmed V and J ends, which lost 1 base and 4 bases, there was a span of 9 bases. CDR3 length: 13 amino acids. The CDR3 region is CASSLSFVYEQYF. In DNA, the CDR3 is TGTGCCAGCAGCTTGTCCTTTGTATACGAGCAGTACTTC.

This clone has only a few counts. This CDR3 is also generated by other DNA sequences in the sample. The chain recombines TRBV9 with TRBJ1-3; D is possibly TRBD1 (6 bases). Per the germline V gene, CDR1 is SGDLS and CDR2 is YYNGEE. This CDR3 spans 15 amino acids. The V gene lost 0 bases and the J gene lost 0 bases, with 7 bases spanning the gap. The CDR3 DNA reads as TGTGCCAGCAGCGTAGAGGGGGGCTCTGGAAACACCATATATTTT. Translation: CASSVEGGSGNTIYF.

This clone was seen a single time. V and J are TRBV5-1 and TRBJ2-2; tentatively, D is TRBD1 (5 bases). This CDR3 is built from 15 residues. V was clipped by 2 bases and J by 4 bases, with 12 bases between them. Germline loops: CDR1 SGHRS, CDR2 YFSETQ. The chain's CDR3 is CASSFGPQGTGELFF. CDR3 DNA sequence: TGCGCCAGCAGCTTCGGTCCCCAGGGCACCGGGGAGCTGTTTTTT.

The chain is built from TRBV6-6 and TRBJ2-7; tentatively, D is TRBD1 (5 bases). Germline assignment: CDR1 MNHNY and CDR2 SVGAGI (reference sequence). V lost 7 bases and J lost 4, with 11 bases in between. The CDR3 consists of 12 residues. The CDR3 reads CASTPGNYEQYF. CDR3 coding DNA: TGTGCCAGCACCCCAGGGAATTACGAGCAGTACTTC.

The chain uses TRBV11-2 and TRBJ2-4; D unresolved. V lost 4 bases to trimming and J lost 8 bases, with 24 bases between them. CDR3 length: 17 amino acids. Per germline, CDR1 SGHAT and CDR2 FQNNGV. In nucleotides, the CDR3 is TGTGCCAGCAGCTCCAAGCCGGGTGGGGATTTCGTGGACATTCAGTACTTC. Protein: CASSSKPGGDFVDIQYF. The full variable domain, its missing parts supplied by reference TRBV11-2 and TRBJ2-4, is EAGVAQSPRYKIIEKRQSVAFWCNPISGHATLYWYQQILGQGPKLLIQFQNNGVVDDSQLPKDRFSAERLKGVDSTLKIQPAKLEDSAVYLCASSSKPGGDFVDIQYFGAGTRLSVL.

This chain joins TRBV4-3 and TRBJ2-2; no definite D call. The CDR3 covers 15 residues. CDR1 and CDR2 (germline): LGHNA, YSLEER. Trimming took off 0 bases at V and 2 bases at J, with 7 bases between the two ends. The chain's CDR3 is CASSQESVNTGELFF. CDR3 DNA sequence: TGCGCCAGCAGCCAAGAGTCAGTTAACACCGGGGAGCTGTTTTTT.

As for this clone: This CDR3 is also generated by other DNA sequences in the sample. This rearrangement joins TRBV27 to TRBJ1-2; D ambiguous. The CDR3 is 16 amino acids. Germline CDR1 and CDR2: MNHEY and SMNVEV (reference sequence). V lost 2 bases and J 0 bases, leaving 13 bases between the germline ends. CDR3 nucleotide sequence: TGTGCCAGCAGTTTAAGTCCAGGAGCGCCTAACTATGGCTACACCTTC. Translating gives CASSLSPGAPNYGYTF.

The gene calls are TRBV4-1 and TRBJ2-5; D is unclear. The germline V and J ends were trimmed by 0 bases and 4 bases, with 6 bases remaining between them. The CDR3 length is 13 residues. The germline CDR1 and CDR2 sequences are MGHRA and YSYEKL. The CDR3: CASSQDPRETQYF. In DNA, the CDR3 is TGCGCCAGCAGCCAAGACCCGAGAGAGACCCAGTACTTC.

This chain uses TRBV6-5 with TRBJ2-7; 7 nucleotides match TRBD2. J was trimmed by 3 bases and V by 8 bases; bases with no gene match: 16. This CDR3 has 16 amino acids. From germline, CDR1 is MNHEY and CDR2 SVGAGI. CDR3 amino acids: CASRLSSGDTYYEQYF. Here the CDR3 DNA reads TGTGCCAGCCGTTTGTCTAGCGGAGATACCTACTACGAGCAGTACTTC.

The chain recombines TRBV7-9 with TRBJ1-2; D gene ambiguous. Per the germline V gene, CDR1 is SEHNR and CDR2 is FQNEAQ (reference sequence). V was pared by 5 bases and J by 10 bases, with 11 bases between. The CDR3 has 11 residues. The DNA for the CDR3 is TGTGCCAGCAGCCCTGCAATGGACTACACCTTC. It codes for CASSPAMDYTF.

The rearrangement links TRBV27 to TRBJ2-2; D unresolved. This CDR3 comprises 15 residues. CDR1 and CDR2 from the germline V gene are MNHEY and SMNVEV (reference sequence). V lost 2 bases and J 5 bases, leaving 12 bases between the germline ends. CDR3 bases: TGTGCCAGCAGTTTACAGTTACCTATAACCGGGGAGCTGTTTTTT. It yields the protein CASSLQLPITGELFF.

The V and J genes are TRBV7-4 and TRBJ2-7, with D possibly matching TRBD1 (6 bases). The CDR3 runs 15 residues. Germline V lookup: CDR1 SGHVT, CDR2 SQSDAQ. Trimming removed 5 bases from V and 3 bases from J, with 17 bases in between. The CDR3 protein is CASSVWTDLDYEQYF. The CDR3 DNA reads TGTGCCAGCAGCGTATGGACAGATTTAGACTACGAGCAGTACTTC.

This rearrangement joins TRBV7-9 to TRBJ2-4, with 9 bases aligning to TRBD2. V lost 8 bases, J lost 7 bases, and 6 bases stayed unmatched. The CDR3 is made up of 13 amino acids. The germline gives CDR1 SEHNR, CDR2 FQNEAQ (reference sequence). This CDR3 is CASASGTGNIQYF. DNA for the CDR3: TGTGCCAGCGCTAGCGGGACGGGTAACATTCAGTACTTC.

This rearrangement joins TRBV5-4 to TRBJ1-2; D might be TRBD1 (6 bases). The CDR3 runs to 15 residues. V lost 2 bases to trimming and J lost 2 bases, with 13 bases between them. Germline CDR1 is SGHNT and CDR2 is YYREEE (reference sequence). DNA for the CDR3: TGTGCCAGCAGCTTCAACAGGGCTCCGAACTATGGCTACACCTTC. Protein product: CASSFNRAPNYGYTF. The full variable domain, its missing parts supplied by reference TRBV5-4 and TRBJ1-2, is ETGVTQSPTHLIKTRGQQVTLRCSSQSGHNTVSWYQQALGQGPQFIFQYYREEENGRGNFPPRFSGLQFPNYSSELNVNALELDDSALYLCASSFNRAPNYGYTFGSGTRLTVV.

This clone came up once. The rearrangement links TRBV6-5 to TRBJ1-1; no clear D gene. The CDR3 runs to 16 residues. Trimming took off 0 bases at V and 2 bases at J, with 13 bases between the two ends. Germline V gene data show CDR1 as MNHEY and CDR2 as SVGAGI. Here the CDR3 DNA reads TGTGCCAGCAGTTACTCCCCTGGACGCGCAAACACTGAAGCTTTCTTT. The encoded protein is CASSYSPGRANTEAFF.

The chain couples TRBV5-1 to TRBJ1-1, with D unclear. The CDR3 is made up of 17 amino acids. V shed 0 bases and J shed 0 bases, with 15 bases lying between them. CDR1 is SGHRS and CDR2 is YFSETQ in the germline V gene. In nucleotides, the CDR3 is TGCGCCAGCAGCTTGGCGTCGACATATTCCCTGAACACTGAAGCTTTCTTT. Amino acid sequence: CASSLASTYSLNTEAFF.

This chain connects TRBV28 to TRBJ2-5; D may be TRBD2 (5 bases). The germline gives CDR1 MDHEN, CDR2 SYDVKM. The CDR3 totals 12 residues. The V and J ends lost 6 bases and 7 bases respectively, with 12 bases between them. The CDR3 loop is CASSPPLGTQYF. The CDR3 region has the DNA TGTGCCAGCAGCCCGCCACTAGGGACCCAGTACTTC.

J is TRBJ2-6 and V is TRBV4-3; D possibly matches TRBD1 or TRBD2 (5 bases each). The V gene's germline CDR1 is LGHNA and CDR2 YSLEER. The germline V and J ends were trimmed by 1 base and 3 bases, with 7 bases remaining between them. The CDR3 is 15 residues long. CDR3 loop: CASSQVGGGANVLTF. Here the CDR3 DNA reads TGCGCCAGCAGCCAAGTTGGGGGTGGGGCCAACGTCCTGACTTTC.

This sequence joins TRBV19 and TRBJ1-6; D remains unclear. The germline CDR1 and CDR2 sequences are LNHDA and SQIVND (reference sequence). This CDR3 is built from 14 residues. The ends were cut back, 0 bases at V and 10 bases at J, with 10 bases in the middle. This CDR3 reads CASSIDAEESPLHF. CDR3 DNA sequence: TGTGCCAGTAGTATAGATGCAGAGGAATCACCCCTCCACTTT.

As concerns this clone: The same CDR3 can be traced to other DNA sequences in this sample. Here the CDR3 reads CASSPPLPSSYNEQFF. The CDR3 DNA is TGTGCCAGCAGCCCCCCCTTACCTAGCTCCTACAATGAGCAGTTCTTC. This chain joins TRBV9 and TRBJ2-1; D not certain. The V end lost 4 bases, the J end lost 0 bases, and 14 bases lay between the germline ends. Germline CDR1 is SGDLS and CDR2 is YYNGEE. This CDR3 is built from 16 residues.

V is TRBV6-1 and J is TRBJ2-7; D gene unclear. The CDR3 totals 12 residues. The germline CDR1 and CDR2 sequences are MNHNS and SASEGT. Trimming cost V 2 bases and J 4 bases, with 6 bases left between them. The CDR3 nucleotides are TGTGCCAGCAGTGAAAACTGGTACGAGCAGTACTTC. Its protein product is CASSENWYEQYF.

This chain connects TRBV13 to TRBJ2-7, with D possibly matching TRBD2 (6 bases). In germline, CDR1 is PRHDT, CDR2 FYEKMQ (reference sequence). This CDR3 spans 14 amino acids. Trimming removed 6 bases from V and 3 bases from J, with 15 bases in between. In nucleotides, the CDR3 is TGTGCCAGCAGGAACCGGGACTCGGACTACGAGCAGTACTTC. Translated, it gives CASRNRDSDYEQYF.

Turning to this clone: At the DNA level, this CDR3 is encoded by other sequences in the same sample as well. CDR3 coding DNA: TGTGCCAGTAGTATGACAGGTTATAGCAATCAGCCCCAGCATTTT. Translating gives CASSMTGYSNQPQHF. The rearrangement links TRBV19 to TRBJ1-5; tentative D call: TRBD1 (6 bases). The V gene lost 3 bases and the J gene lost 0 bases, with 9 bases spanning the gap. CDR1 LNHDA and CDR2 SQIVND come from the germline V gene (reference sequence). The CDR3 length is 15 residues.